This entry is about one T cell receptor (beta chain). The antigen is not known. Sequenced by immunoSEQ multiplex PCR; TCRdb stores in-frame clones only, minus some. This table holds around 700,000 clones, about 78% found once. Those who donated, Caucasian adults without exception, all lived in Nashville, Tennessee. This CDR3 has 13 amino acids. The V gene lost 5 bases and the J gene lost 2 bases, with 9 bases spanning the gap. Germline V CDR1 and CDR2: MNHEY, SMNVEV (reference sequence). This sample stems from a study of shared clonotypes between healthy human individuals. General observations from the study: Represented diversity (both genetic and exposure-history) was limited by the small number of donors. Rarefaction showed that sequencing of sorted subsets was incomplete (despite large depth).

Sequenced input: memory CD4+ T cells sorted from blood. Subset indicated: CD45RA-negative fraction. The V gene is TRBV27, the J gene TRBJ1-1; tentatively, D is TRBD1 (5 bases). The sequence derives from a woman aged 25 to 45 in good health. The CDR3 nucleotides are TGTGCCAGCAGTGGGGGGTACAACACTGAAGCTTTCTTT. Amino acids: CASSGGYNTEAFF.